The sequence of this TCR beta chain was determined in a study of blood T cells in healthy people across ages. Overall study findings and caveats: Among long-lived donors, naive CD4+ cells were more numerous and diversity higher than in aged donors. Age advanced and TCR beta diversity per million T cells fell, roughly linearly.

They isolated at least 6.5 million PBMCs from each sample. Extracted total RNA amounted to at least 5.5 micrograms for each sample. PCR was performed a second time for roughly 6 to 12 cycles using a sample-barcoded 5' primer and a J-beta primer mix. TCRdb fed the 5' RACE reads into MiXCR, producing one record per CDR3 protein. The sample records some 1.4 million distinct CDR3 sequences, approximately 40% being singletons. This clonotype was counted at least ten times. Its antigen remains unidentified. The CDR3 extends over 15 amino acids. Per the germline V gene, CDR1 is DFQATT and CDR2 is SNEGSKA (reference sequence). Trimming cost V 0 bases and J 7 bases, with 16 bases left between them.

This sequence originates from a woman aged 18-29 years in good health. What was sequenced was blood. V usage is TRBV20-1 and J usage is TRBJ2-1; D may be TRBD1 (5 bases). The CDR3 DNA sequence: TGCAGTGCTAGAGATCCTCTCAGGGATGGAAATGAGCAGTTCTTC. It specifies CSARDPLRDGNEQFF.